This T cell receptor (beta chain) was sequenced in a study of OX40 agonist ivuxolimab in advanced cancers. Sequenced by immunoSEQ multiplex PCR; TCRdb stores in-frame clones only, minus some. The profile covers around 36,000 clones, with 80% to 85% appearing a single time and more than 20% taken by the ten largest. This clone was found many times. The CDR3 is 14 residues long. The V end was cut by 2 bases, the J end by 5 bases, with 12 bases between. Germline V lookup: CDR1 MNHEY, CDR2 SMNVEV (reference sequence). The material sequenced was CD4+ or CD8+ T cells sorted from blood, taken in a trial of the OX40 agonist ivuxolimab. This TCR derives from an adult with an advanced solid tumor such as melanoma, head and neck, liver or kidney cancer. The chain couples TRBV27 to TRBJ1-2; D unclear. CDR3 coding DNA: TGTGCCAGCAGTTTAGCCCCGGCTGTGTATGGCTACACCTTC. The encoded protein is CASSLAPAVYGYTF.